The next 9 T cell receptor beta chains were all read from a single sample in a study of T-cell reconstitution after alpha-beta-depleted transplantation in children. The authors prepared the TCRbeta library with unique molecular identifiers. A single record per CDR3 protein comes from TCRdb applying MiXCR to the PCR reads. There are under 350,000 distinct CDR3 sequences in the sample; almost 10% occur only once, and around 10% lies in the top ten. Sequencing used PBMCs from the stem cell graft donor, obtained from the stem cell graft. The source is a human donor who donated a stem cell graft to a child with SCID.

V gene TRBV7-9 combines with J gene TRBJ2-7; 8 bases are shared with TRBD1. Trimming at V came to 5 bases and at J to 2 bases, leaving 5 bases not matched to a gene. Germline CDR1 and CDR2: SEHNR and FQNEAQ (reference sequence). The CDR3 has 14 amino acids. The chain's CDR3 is CASSQDRDPYEQYF. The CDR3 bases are TGTGCCAGCAGCCAGGACAGGGATCCCTACGAGCAGTACTTC.

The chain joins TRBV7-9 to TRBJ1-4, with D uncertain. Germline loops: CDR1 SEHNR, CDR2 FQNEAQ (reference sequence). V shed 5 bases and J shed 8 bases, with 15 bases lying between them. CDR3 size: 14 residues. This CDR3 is CASSPRGAGEKLFF. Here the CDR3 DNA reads TGTGCCAGCAGCCCCCGGGGAGCTGGCGAAAAACTGTTTTTT.

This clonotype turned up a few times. The CDR3 region has the DNA TGCGCCAGCAGCTCGATCAGGGACGGGGAGCTGTTTTTT. Amino acid sequence: CASSSIRDGELFF. This chain links TRBV5-1 with TRBJ2-2, with D possibly being TRBD1 (5 bases). V lost 3 bases to trimming and J lost 7 bases, with 10 bases between them. Per germline, CDR1 SGHRS and CDR2 YFSETQ. There are 13 residues in the CDR3. Filled out from reference TRBV5-1 and TRBJ2-2, the complete variable domain reads KAGVTQTPRYLIKTRGQQVTLSCSPISGHRSVSWYQQTPGQGLQFLFEYFSETQRNKGNFPGRFSGRQFSNSRSEMNVSTLELGDSALYLCASSSIRDGELFFGEGSRLTVL.

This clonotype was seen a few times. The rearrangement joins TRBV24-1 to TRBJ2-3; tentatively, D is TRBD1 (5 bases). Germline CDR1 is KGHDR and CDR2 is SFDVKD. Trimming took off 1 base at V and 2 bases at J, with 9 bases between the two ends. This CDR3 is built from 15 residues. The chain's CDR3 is CATSDLRQNTDTQYF. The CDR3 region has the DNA TGTGCCACCAGTGATTTACGACAGAACACAGATACGCAGTATTTT.

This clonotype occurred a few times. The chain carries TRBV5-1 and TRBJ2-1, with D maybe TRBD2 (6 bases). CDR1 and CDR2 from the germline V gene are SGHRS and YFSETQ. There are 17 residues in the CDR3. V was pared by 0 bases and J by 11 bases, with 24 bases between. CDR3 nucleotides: TGCGCCAGCAGCTTGGCCAATGGAGGGCTCGCCGTCCCCAAGCAGTTCTTC. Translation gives CASSLANGGLAVPKQFF.

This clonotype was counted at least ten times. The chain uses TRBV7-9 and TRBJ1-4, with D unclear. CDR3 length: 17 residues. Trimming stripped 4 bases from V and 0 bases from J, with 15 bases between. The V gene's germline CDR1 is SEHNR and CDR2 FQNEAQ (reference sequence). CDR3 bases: TGTGCCAGCAGCTCCGACTCCACCAAGTCAACTAATGAAAAACTGTTTTTT. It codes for CASSSDSTKSTNEKLFF.

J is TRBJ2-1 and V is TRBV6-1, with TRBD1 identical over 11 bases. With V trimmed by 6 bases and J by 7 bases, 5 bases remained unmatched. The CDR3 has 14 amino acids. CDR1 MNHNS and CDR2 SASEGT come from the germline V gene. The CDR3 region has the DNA TGTGCCAGCAGCATGGGACAGGGGGGAAATGAGCAGTTCTTC. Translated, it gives CASSMGQGGNEQFF.

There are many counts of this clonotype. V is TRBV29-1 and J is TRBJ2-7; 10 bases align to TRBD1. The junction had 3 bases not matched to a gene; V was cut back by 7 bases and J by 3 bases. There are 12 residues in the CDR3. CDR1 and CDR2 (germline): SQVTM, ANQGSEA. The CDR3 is CSARTGGYEQYF. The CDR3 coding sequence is TGCAGCGCTCGGACAGGGGGCTACGAGCAGTACTTC.

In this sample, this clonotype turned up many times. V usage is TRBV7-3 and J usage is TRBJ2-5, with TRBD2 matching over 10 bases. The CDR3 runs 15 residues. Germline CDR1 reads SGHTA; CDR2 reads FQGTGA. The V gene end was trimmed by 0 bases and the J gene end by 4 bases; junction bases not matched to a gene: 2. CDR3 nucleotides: TGTGCCAGCAGCTTAACGGGACTAGCGAGAGAGACCCAGTACTTC. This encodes CASSLTGLARETQYF.